This is a list of T cell receptor beta chains from one sample in a study of blood T cell repertoires in COVID-19. TCRdb keeps only in-frame clones here, not all; method: immunoSEQ multiplex PCR. This table holds roughly 200,000 clones, approximately 81% found once. What was sequenced was peripheral blood. Receptors originate from a human donor in a cohort sampled during active COVID-19. Both conserved end residues are part of each CDR3. A D gene is named only where the DNA matches it firmly. Expanded clones are given a class, and other clones once, few, many or no size at all.

.,TRBV5-1,TRBJ2-5,.,CASSLVTESVQETQYF
.,TRBV27,TRBJ2-5,.,CASSLSLRETQYF
.,TRBV24-1,TRBJ2-1,TRBD2,CATSDPGPGGIYEQFF
.,TRBV7-2,TRBJ1-2,.,CASSLEGRGGYTF
few,TRBV5-1,TRBJ1-4,TRBD1,CASSLYQGDSEKKLFF
.,TRBV7-6,TRBJ2-2,.,CASSLGRQNTGELFF
.,TRBV5-1,TRBJ2-7,TRBD2,CASSSGLAGEEQYF
many,TRBV5-6,TRBJ1-4,.,CASSPRGGARGEKLFF
.,TRBV28,TRBJ2-2,.,CASRAGLGGAGELFF
.,TRBV24-1,TRBJ1-1,.,CATSDFSGRAFF
.,TRBV9,TRBJ2-1,TRBD2,CASKDGRAVGEQFF
.,TRBV2,TRBJ2-2,.,CASRTQGNTGELFF
few,TRBV30,TRBJ2-3,.,CALTTGTDTQYF
.,TRBV7-6,TRBJ1-2,TRBD1,CASSLDREGIYGYTF
.,TRBV5-1,TRBJ2-7,TRBD1,CASSFGTGAYEQYF
few,TRBV11-2,TRBJ1-1,TRBD1,CASSSIYPGQGNTEAFF
few,TRBV27,TRBJ2-2,.,CASSASGVTGELFF
few,TRBV2,TRBJ1-4,TRBD1,CASSDDREYPTNEKLFF
.,TRBV15,TRBJ2-3,TRBD2,CATSSETGGRTQYF
once,TRBV7-3,TRBJ1-6,.,CASRSFSSYNSPLHF
.,TRBV5-1,TRBJ2-3,TRBD1,CASSPPTGFQADTQYF
.,TRBV6-5,TRBJ2-1,TRBD1,CATSGQGARGEQFF
.,TRBV6-5,TRBJ1-5,TRBD1,CASRADRDSNQPQHF
.,TRBV6-6,TRBJ2-5,TRBD2,CASKKRELEGTQYF
.,TRBV7-2,TRBJ2-5,.,CASSPLGGTQYF
.,TRBV29-1,TRBJ1-1,TRBD1,CSGGDRVNTEAFF
.,TRBV3-1/TRBV3-2,TRBJ2-1,TRBD2,CASSLLGLAGGPYNEQFF
.,TRBV28,TRBJ2-3,TRBD2,CASSFERGTTDTQYF
.,TRBV11-2,TRBJ2-3,TRBD1,CASSLDLWTGGRDTQYF
.,TRBV6-1,TRBJ1-6,TRBD1,CASSEDFGTGYSSPLHF
.,TRBV5-1,TRBJ2-5,.,CASRDTGSQETQYF
few,TRBV2,TRBJ1-6,TRBD1,CASSASTGGNSPLHF
.,TRBV19,TRBJ1-2,TRBD1,CASRPRTGEYGYTF
.,TRBV24-1,TRBJ2-1,.,CATSDETSYNEQFF
.,TRBV3-1/TRBV3-2,TRBJ2-5,TRBD2,CASSLLAGAQETQYF
.,TRBV28,TRBJ2-4,.,CASRSQGQNIQYF
.,TRBV10-3,TRBJ2-7,TRBD1,CAFRTGREQYF
.,TRBV7-2,TRBJ1-1,TRBD1,CASSFRDRVTEAFF
.,TRBV5-1,TRBJ2-5,TRBD2,CASSRLGRGGETQYF
.,TRBV5-1,TRBJ2-5,TRBD1,CASSFSDRGVRYF